Listed here are 18 T cell receptor beta chains from one sample, sequenced in a study of OX40 agonist ivuxolimab in advanced cancers. Assay used: immunoSEQ multiplex PCR; TCRdb lists only in-frame clones, some missing. Among some 52,000 clones listed, around 85% were seen once. The material sequenced was CD4+ or CD8+ T cells sorted from blood, taken in a trial of the OX40 agonist ivuxolimab. The receptors come from an adult with an advanced solid tumor such as melanoma, head and neck, liver or kidney cancer.

This chain uses TRBV10-2 with TRBJ2-5; D ambiguous. Per the germline V gene, CDR1 is WSHSY and CDR2 is SAAADI. Trimming shortened V by 6 bases and J by 0 bases, and 8 bases separated the two germline ends. The CDR3 loop spans 13 amino acids. In DNA form, the CDR3 reads TGCGCCAGCAGGCGACACTACCAAGAGACCCAGTACTTC. It yields the protein CASRRHYQETQYF.

The chain employs TRBV6-1 and TRBJ1-1; 7 bases line up with TRBD1. The junction had 6 bases not matched to a gene; V was cut back by 4 bases and J by 1 base. This CDR3 has 15 amino acids. Germline V gene lookup returns CDR1 MNHNS and CDR2 SASEGT. CDR3 amino acids: CASSATGVRNTEAFF. The CDR3 DNA sequence: TGTGCCAGCAGTGCTACAGGGGTAAGGAACACTGAAGCTTTCTTT.

The rearrangement uses TRBV9 and TRBJ2-7; the D gene could be TRBD1 or TRBD2 (5 bases each). Germline loops: CDR1 SGDLS, CDR2 YYNGEE. The CDR3 runs to 15 residues. V was cut by 3 bases and J by 2 bases, with 15 bases left in between. CDR3 amino acids: CASSAGVGETYEQYF. The CDR3, as DNA: TGTGCCAGCAGCGCGGGTGTGGGGGAAACCTACGAGCAGTACTTC.

This clone was detected once. The chain links TRBV14 to TRBJ2-5; D might be TRBD1 (5 bases). V lost 4 bases to trimming and J lost 2 bases, with 11 bases between them. The CDR3 runs 14 residues. Germline assignment: CDR1 SGHDN and CDR2 FVKESK. CDR3 bases: TGTGCCAGCAGCCTTAGACGGACACAAGAGACCCAGTACTTC. Its translation is CASSLRRTQETQYF.

The rearrangement joins TRBV18 to TRBJ2-1; 11 bases are a match to TRBD2. Germline V gives CDR1 KGHSH, CDR2 LQKENI. The CDR3 loop spans 15 amino acids. V was clipped by 3 bases and J by 5 bases; unmatched bases: 3. The CDR3: CASSPTSGENNEQFF. The CDR3 bases are TGTGCCAGCTCACCGACTAGCGGGGAGAACAATGAGCAGTTCTTC.

J is TRBJ2-7 and V is TRBV7-9; D unclear. The V gene's germline CDR1 is SEHNR and CDR2 FQNEAQ (reference sequence). The CDR3 has 12 amino acids. With 4 bases removed from V and 0 bases from J, the gap between germline ends came to 4 bases. CDR3 loop: CASSSSSYEQYF. In nucleotides, the CDR3 is TGTGCCAGCAGCTCGAGCTCCTACGAGCAGTACTTC.

This clone was seen only once. The V call is TRBV4-1, the J call TRBJ1-1, with D possibly TRBD1 on 6 matching bases. The CDR3 totals 14 residues. Trimming removed 4 bases at V and 4 bases at J, with 13 bases between. The V gene's germline CDR1 is MGHRA and CDR2 YSYEKL. The CDR3 DNA reads TGCGCCAGCAGCCGAACAGGGTTGGTCACTGAAGCTTTCTTT. Residues: CASSRTGLVTEAFF.

The chain has TRBV7-9 and TRBJ1-1, with D perhaps TRBD1 (5 bases). Germline CDR1 reads SEHNR; CDR2 reads FQNEAQ (reference sequence). Trimming left V 5 bases short and J 1 base short, with 14 bases between. The CDR3 contains 15 residues. CDR3 loop: CASSPGDFGNTEAFF. The CDR3 DNA follows: TGTGCCAGCAGCCCCGGGGACTTCGGGAACACTGAAGCTTTCTTT.

The rearrangement uses TRBV9 and TRBJ2-3, with a weak D call TRBD2 (5 bases). V shed 1 base and J shed 0 bases, with 9 bases lying between them. This CDR3 is 15 amino acids long. Germline lookup yields CDR1 SGDLS and CDR2 YYNGEE. In nucleotides, the CDR3 is TGTGCCAGCAGCGTATTGGGGAGCAGCACAGATACGCAGTATTTT. Its protein is CASSVLGSSTDTQYF. Supplemented by reference TRBV9 and TRBJ2-3, the full variable domain reads DSGVTQTPKHLITATGQRVTLRCSPRSGDLSVYWYQQSLDQGLQFLIQYYNGEERAKGNILERFSAQQFPDLHSELNLSSLELGDSALYFCASSVLGSSTDTQYFGPGTRLTVL.

By share, this clone counts as medium-sized. V gene TRBV19 combines with J gene TRBJ2-2, with D maybe TRBD1 (6 bases). V was clipped by 6 bases and J by 1 base, with 12 bases between them. The CDR3 is 15 amino acids. Germline V gene sequence: CDR1 LNHDA, CDR2 SQIVND (reference sequence). The CDR3 DNA sequence: TGTGCCAGTAGCTCCGGACAGATGAACACCGGGGAGCTGTTTTTT. Translated: CASSSGQMNTGELFF.

The chain joins TRBV10-1 to TRBJ1-4, with D possibly being TRBD1 (6 bases). Germline loops: CDR1 WNHNN, CDR2 SYGVQD (reference sequence). The CDR3 runs to 15 residues. V dropped 6 bases and J dropped 0 bases, with 11 bases sitting between them. CDR3 sequence reads: CASSQGSATNEKLFF. The CDR3 DNA sequence: TGCGCCAGCAGCCAGGGGAGTGCAACTAATGAAAAACTGTTTTTT.

V is TRBV6-5 and J is TRBJ1-2; D is possibly TRBD1 (6 bases). CDR1 MNHEY and CDR2 SVGAGI come from the germline V gene. The CDR3 loop spans 15 amino acids. V was shortened by 6 bases and J by 0 bases, with 14 bases between the two germline ends. The CDR3 protein is CASSLNRQANYGYTF. As DNA, the CDR3 is TGTGCCAGCAGCCTTAACCGACAGGCTAACTATGGCTACACCTTC.

The V and J genes are TRBV19 and TRBJ1-2; D perhaps matches TRBD1 (5 bases). V gave up 6 bases and J gave up 7 bases, with 18 bases separating them. The length of the CDR3 is 14 residues. Germline CDR1 and CDR2: LNHDA and SQIVND (reference sequence). The CDR3 sequence: CASRVAGKMGGYTF. Written as DNA, the CDR3 is TGTGCCAGTAGAGTTGCAGGGAAAATGGGTGGCTACACCTTC.

V gene TRBV9 combines with J gene TRBJ2-1; tentative D call: TRBD2 (5 bases). Germline lookup yields CDR1 SGDLS and CDR2 YYNGEE. The CDR3 is 15 residues long. The germline V and J ends were trimmed by 4 bases and 5 bases, with 16 bases remaining between them. CDR3 nucleotide sequence: TGTGCCAGCAGCTCGGCCTGGCGGGCGGACAATGAGCAGTTCTTC. It codes for CASSSAWRADNEQFF.

This clone was counted once. DNA of the CDR3: TGTGCCAGCAGCTTCCGGGACAGGGACTCGGGCGGCTACACCTTC. Encoded protein: CASSFRDRDSGGYTF. V usage is TRBV7-2 and J usage is TRBJ1-2, with TRBD1 matching over 9 bases. The CDR3 totals 15 residues. The germline V gene has CDR1 SGHTA and CDR2 FQGNSA. V trimming: 3 bases; J trimming: 8 bases; junction bases outside the gene matches: 10.

The gene calls are TRBV6-4 and TRBJ1-2; D uncertain. The V gene's germline CDR1 is MRHNA and CDR2 SNTAGT. CDR3 length: 14 residues. Trimming removed 5 bases from V and 6 bases from J, with 16 bases in between. In nucleotides, the CDR3 is TGTGCCAGCAGTCCTTCCCGGCGGGAGAATGGCTACACCTTC. Amino acid sequence: CASSPSRRENGYTF.

The genes are TRBV21-1 and TRBJ2-3; the D call in the table, TRBD2, was not verified against the DNA. TRBV21-1 corresponds to a pseudogene. This CDR3 contains 16 residues. The CDR3: CASSSRRLARTDTQYF. CDR3 coding DNA: TGTGCCAGCAGCTCCAGGCGACTAGCCCGCACAGATACGCAGTATTTT.

The chain carries TRBV9 and TRBJ1-4; TRBD1 is a possible D gene (5 bases). CDR1 and CDR2 from the germline V gene are SGDLS and YYNGEE. CDR3 length: 15 residues. Trimming took 0 bases from V and 8 from J, leaving 14 bases between them. The CDR3 DNA sequence: TGTGCCAGCAGCGTAGCCGATAGGGAGGGGGAAAAACTGTTTTTT. Translated, it gives CASSVADREGEKLFF.